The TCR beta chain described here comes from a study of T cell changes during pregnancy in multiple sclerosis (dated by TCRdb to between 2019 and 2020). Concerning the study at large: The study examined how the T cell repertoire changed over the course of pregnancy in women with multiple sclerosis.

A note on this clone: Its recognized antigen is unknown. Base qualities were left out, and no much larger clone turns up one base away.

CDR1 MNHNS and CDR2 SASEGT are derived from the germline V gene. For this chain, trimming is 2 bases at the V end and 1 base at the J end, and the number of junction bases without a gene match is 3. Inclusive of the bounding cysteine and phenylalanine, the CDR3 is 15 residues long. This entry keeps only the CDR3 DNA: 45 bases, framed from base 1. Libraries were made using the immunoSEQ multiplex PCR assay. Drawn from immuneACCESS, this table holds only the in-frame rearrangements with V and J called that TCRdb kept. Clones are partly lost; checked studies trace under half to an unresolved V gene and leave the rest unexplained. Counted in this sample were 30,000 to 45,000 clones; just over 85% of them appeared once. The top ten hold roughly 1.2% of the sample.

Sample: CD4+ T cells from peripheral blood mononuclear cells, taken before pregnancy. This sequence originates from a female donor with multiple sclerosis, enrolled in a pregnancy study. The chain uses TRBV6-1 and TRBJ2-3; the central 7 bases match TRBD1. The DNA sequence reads TGTGCCAGCAGTGAAAATAGGGGGCGCACAGATACGCAGTATTTT. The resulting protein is CASSENRGRTDTQYF.